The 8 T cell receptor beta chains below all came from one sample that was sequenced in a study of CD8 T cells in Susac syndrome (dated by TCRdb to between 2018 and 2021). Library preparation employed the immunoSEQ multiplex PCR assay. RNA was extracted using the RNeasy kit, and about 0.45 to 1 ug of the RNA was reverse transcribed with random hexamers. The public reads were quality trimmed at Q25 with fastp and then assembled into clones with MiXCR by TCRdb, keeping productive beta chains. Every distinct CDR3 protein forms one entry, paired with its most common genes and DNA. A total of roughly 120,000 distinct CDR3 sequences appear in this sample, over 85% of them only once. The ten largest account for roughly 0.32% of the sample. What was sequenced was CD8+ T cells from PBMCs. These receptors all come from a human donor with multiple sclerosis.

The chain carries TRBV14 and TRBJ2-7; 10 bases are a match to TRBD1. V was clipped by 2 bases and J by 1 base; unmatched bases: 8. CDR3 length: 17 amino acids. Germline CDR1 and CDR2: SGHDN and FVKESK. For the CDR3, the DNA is TGTGCCAGCAGCCAACGCCCGGGACAGGGGAAATCCTACGAGCAGTACTTC. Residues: CASSQRPGQGKSYEQYF.

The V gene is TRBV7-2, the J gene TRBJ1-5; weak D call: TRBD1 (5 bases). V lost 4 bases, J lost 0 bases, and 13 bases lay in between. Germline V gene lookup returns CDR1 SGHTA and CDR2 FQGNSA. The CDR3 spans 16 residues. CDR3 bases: TGTGCCAGCAGCTGGGAGGGGTCTTATAGCAATCAGCCCCAGCATTTT. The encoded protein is CASSWEGSYSNQPQHF.

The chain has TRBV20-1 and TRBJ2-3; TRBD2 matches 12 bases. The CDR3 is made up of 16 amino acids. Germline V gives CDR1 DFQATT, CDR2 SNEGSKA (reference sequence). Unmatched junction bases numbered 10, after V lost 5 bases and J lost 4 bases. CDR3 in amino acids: CSAPSPTSGGADTQYF. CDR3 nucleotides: TGCAGTGCTCCCTCCCCGACTAGCGGGGGAGCAGATACGCAGTATTTT.

The CDR3 is CASSGQGDTGELFF. In nucleotides, the CDR3 is TGTGCCAGCAGCGGACAGGGTGACACCGGGGAGCTGTTTTTT. This chain connects TRBV25-1 to TRBJ2-2; 8 nucleotides match TRBD1. Losses at the gene ends were 6 bases for V and 3 bases for J; bases not matched to a gene: 3. CDR3 length equals 14 residues. Germline V gene lookup returns CDR1 MGHDK and CDR2 SYGVNS.

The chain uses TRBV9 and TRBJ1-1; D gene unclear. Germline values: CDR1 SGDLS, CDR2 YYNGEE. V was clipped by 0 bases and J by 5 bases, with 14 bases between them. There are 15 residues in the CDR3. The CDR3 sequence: CASSVDEAWDTEAFF. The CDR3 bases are TGTGCCAGCAGCGTAGACGAGGCTTGGGATACTGAAGCTTTCTTT.

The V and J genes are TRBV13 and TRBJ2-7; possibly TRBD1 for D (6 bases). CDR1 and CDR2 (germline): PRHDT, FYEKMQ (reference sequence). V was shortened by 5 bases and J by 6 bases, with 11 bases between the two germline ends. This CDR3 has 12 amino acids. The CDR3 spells CASSATGREQYV. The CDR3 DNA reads TGTGCCAGCAGCGCGACAGGTCGCGAGCAGTACGTC.

This CDR3 reads CASSSGLAGVWSYEQYV. The CDR3 DNA is TGTGCCAGCAGTTCAGGACTAGCGGGAGTTTGGTCCTACGAGCAGTACGTC. The rearrangement links TRBV6-2 or TRBV6-3 to TRBJ2-7; 13 bases line up with TRBD2. The CDR3 length is 17 residues. Germline CDR1 and CDR2: MNHEY and SVGEGT. V dropped 4 bases and J dropped 1; count of bases not matched to a gene: 7.

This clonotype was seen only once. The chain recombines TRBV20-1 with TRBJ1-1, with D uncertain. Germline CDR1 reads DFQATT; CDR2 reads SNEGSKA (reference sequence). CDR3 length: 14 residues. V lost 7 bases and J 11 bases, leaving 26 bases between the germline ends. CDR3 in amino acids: CSVPPGRSSLWAFF. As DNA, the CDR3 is TGCAGTGTCCCACCCGGCCGCTCTTCCCTTTGGGCTTTCTTT.